This T cell receptor beta chain was sequenced in a study of Graves' ophthalmopathy and Graves' hyperthyroidism. Findings of the study overall: Most clonotypes expanded in thyroid above 0.001 frequency were present in blood too.

CDR3 length: 19 residues. V lost 6 bases to trimming and J lost 5 bases; unmatched junction nucleotides: 22. The germline V gene encodes CDR1 DFQATT and CDR2 SNEGSKA (reference sequence). Excluded were patients with other autoimmune diseases, uncontrolled infections, pregnancy or lactation. Sampling about 10 ml of fresh peripheral blood provided the PBMCs. This clonotype has just a few counts. Its antigen is not known. RNA transcripts provided the template for amplifying TCR beta CDR3 regions. HTBI-primed first-round RT-PCR preceded second-round multiplex PCR. TCRdb analysed the multiplex PCR reads with MiXCR anew, one entry per CDR3 protein. This sample has roughly 500,000 distinct CDR3 sequences, with over 13% found just once.

The source is a woman younger than 45 with Graves' ophthalmopathy. The V gene is TRBV20-1, the J gene TRBJ2-5; 12 bases are a match to TRBD2. Sample: blood. CDR3 DNA sequence: TGCAGTGCCAGACCCCCTAGCGGGAGGGCCGGGGGACTTGGGGAGACCCAGTACTTC. It yields the protein CSARPPSGRAGGLGETQYF.